This TCR beta chain was identified during a study of preoperative IRX-2 immunotherapy in early breast cancer. Germline CDR1 SGHNT, CDR2 YENEEA. Trimming took 5 bases from V and 5 from J; bases not matched to a gene: 8. The CDR3 is made up of 15 amino acids. Profiling relied on immunoSEQ multiplex PCR, and the TCRdb table lists in-frame clones only, not all of them. The sample lists some 30,000 clones, 89% occurring once. The treatment was: preoperative locoregional IRX-2 cytokine immunotherapy. This phase Ib study tested locoregional IRX-2 cytokine immunotherapy given before surgery. Here the sequenced sample was tumor tissue, taken after IRX-2 immunotherapy. This sequence originates from a human donor with breast cancer. This chain uses TRBV11-3 with TRBJ2-7, with 11 nucleotides matching TRBD1. The CDR3 nucleotides read TGTGCCAGCAGCGAGGGACAGGGGGTAGCCCACGAGCAGTACTTC. Protein: CASSEGQGVAHEQYF.